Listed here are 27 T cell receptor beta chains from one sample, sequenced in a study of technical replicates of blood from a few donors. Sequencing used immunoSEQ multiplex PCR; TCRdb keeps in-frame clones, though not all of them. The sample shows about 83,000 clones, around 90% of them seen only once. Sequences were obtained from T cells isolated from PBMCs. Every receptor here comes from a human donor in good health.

This CDR3 is CASTPGTTEAFF. The CDR3, as DNA: TGTGCCAGCACTCCAGGGACAACGGAAGCTTTCTTT. V and J are TRBV6-5 and TRBJ1-1; possibly TRBD1 for D (6 bases). The V gene's germline CDR1 is MNHEY and CDR2 SVGAGI. V lost 7 bases, J lost 8 bases, and 14 bases lay in between. The CDR3 runs 12 residues.

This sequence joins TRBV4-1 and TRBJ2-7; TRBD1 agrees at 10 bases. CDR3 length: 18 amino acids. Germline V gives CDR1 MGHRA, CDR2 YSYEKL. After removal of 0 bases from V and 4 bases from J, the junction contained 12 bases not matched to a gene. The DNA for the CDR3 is TGCGCCAGCAGCCAAGATGGGACAGGGGCGGTGGGGTTTTACGAGCAGTACTTC. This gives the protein CASSQDGTGAVGFYEQYF.

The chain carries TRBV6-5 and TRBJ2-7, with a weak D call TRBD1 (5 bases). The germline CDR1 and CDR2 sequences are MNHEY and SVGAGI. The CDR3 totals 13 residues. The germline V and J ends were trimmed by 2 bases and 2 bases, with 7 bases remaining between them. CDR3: CASSYRRAYEQYF. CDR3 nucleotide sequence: TGTGCCAGCAGTTACCGCAGGGCCTACGAGCAGTACTTC.

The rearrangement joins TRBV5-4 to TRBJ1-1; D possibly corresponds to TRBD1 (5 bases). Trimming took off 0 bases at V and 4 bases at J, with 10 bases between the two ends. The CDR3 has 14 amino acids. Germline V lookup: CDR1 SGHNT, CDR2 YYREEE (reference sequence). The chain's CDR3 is CASSLEGVGTEAFF. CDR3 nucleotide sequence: TGTGCCAGCAGCTTGGAAGGGGTGGGCACTGAAGCTTTCTTT.

The chain's CDR3 is CASSLNRGRAEAFF. The CDR3 DNA reads TGTGCCAGCAGCCTCAACAGGGGACGGGCTGAAGCTTTCTTT. The V gene is TRBV11-3, the J gene TRBJ1-1; 7 bases align to TRBD1. This CDR3 comprises 14 residues. Germline CDR1 reads SGHNT; CDR2 reads YENEEA. The V segment lost 5 bases and the J segment 6 bases; nucleotides outside the gene matches: 9.

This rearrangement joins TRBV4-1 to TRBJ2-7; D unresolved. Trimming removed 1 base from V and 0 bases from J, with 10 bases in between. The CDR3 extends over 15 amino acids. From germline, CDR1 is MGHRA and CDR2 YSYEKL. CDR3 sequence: CASSQALFSSYEQYF. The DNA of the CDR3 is TGCGCCAGCAGCCAAGCACTGTTTAGCTCCTACGAGCAGTACTTC.

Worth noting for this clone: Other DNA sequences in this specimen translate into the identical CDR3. The CDR3 DNA sequence: TGCGCCAGCAGCTTGGGGGCCACCAGCTACGAGCAGTACTTC. Translation: CASSLGATSYEQYF. This chain links TRBV5-1 with TRBJ2-7; D unclear. Germline CDR1 SGHRS, CDR2 YFSETQ. The V gene lost 0 bases and the J gene lost 3 bases, with 10 bases spanning the gap. The CDR3 is 14 residues long.

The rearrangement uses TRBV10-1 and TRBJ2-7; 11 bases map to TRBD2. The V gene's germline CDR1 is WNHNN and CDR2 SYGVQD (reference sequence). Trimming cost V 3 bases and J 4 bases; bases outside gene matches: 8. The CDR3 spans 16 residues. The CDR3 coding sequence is TGCGCCAGCAGTGAACAACTAGCGGGGGCTAGGTACGAGCAGTACTTC. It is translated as CASSEQLAGARYEQYF.

CDR3 nucleotide sequence: TGTGCCAGCAGCCCCCGGGACAGTTCGAACACCGGGGAGCTGTTTTTT. Protein product: CASSPRDSSNTGELFF. This chain links TRBV4-2 with TRBJ2-2; 7 nucleotides align to TRBD1. J gave up 0 bases and V 4 bases, and 5 bases lay outside the gene matches. The CDR3 runs 16 residues. Germline-derived CDR1 and CDR2 are LGHNA and YNFKEQ.

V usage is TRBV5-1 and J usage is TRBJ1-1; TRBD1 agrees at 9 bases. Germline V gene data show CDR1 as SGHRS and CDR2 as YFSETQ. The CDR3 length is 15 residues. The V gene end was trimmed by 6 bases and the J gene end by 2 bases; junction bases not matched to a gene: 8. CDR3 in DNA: TGCGCCAGCACCACTACAGGGGGCCTCAACACTGAAGCTTTCTTT. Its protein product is CASTTTGGLNTEAFF.

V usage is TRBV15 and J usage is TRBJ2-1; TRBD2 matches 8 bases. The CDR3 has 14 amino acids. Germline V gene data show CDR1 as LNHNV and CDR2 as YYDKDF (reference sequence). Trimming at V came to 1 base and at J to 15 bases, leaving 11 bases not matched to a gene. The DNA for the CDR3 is TGTGCCACCAGCAGAGTTCCAGCGGGAGCCCTACCGTTCTTC. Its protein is CATSRVPAGALPFF.

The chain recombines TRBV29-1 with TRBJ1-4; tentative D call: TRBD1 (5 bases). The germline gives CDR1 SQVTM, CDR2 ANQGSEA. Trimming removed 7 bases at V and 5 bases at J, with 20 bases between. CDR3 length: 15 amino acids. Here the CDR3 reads CSATTSNRLNEKLFF. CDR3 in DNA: TGCAGCGCTACCACTTCGAACAGGCTAAATGAAAAACTGTTTTTT.

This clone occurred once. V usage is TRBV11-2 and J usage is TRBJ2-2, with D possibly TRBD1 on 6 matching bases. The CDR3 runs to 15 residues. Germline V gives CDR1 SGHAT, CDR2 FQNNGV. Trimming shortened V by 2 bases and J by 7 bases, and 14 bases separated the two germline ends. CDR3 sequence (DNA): TGTGCCAGCAGCTTATTCTTACAGGGTAACGGGGAGCTGTTTTTT. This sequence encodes CASSLFLQGNGELFF.

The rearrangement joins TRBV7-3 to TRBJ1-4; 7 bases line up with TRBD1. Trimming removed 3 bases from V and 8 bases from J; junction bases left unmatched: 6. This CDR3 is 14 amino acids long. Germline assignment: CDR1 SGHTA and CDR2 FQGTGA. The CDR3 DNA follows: TGTGCCAGCAGCTTCCGACAGGGCGGGGAAAAACTGTTTTTT. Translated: CASSFRQGGEKLFF.

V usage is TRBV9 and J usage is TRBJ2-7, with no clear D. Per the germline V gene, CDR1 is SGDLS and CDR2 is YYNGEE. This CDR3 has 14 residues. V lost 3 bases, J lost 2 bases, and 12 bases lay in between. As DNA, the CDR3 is TGTGCCAGCAGCGAACATGCTGGCACCTACGAGCAGTACTTC. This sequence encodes CASSEHAGTYEQYF.

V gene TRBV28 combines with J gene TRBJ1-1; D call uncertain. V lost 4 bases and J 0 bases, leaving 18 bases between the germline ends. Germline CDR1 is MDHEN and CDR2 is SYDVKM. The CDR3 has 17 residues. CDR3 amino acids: CASSSPIVDTMNTEAFF. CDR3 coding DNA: TGTGCCAGCAGTTCCCCTATCGTAGACACCATGAACACTGAAGCTTTCTTT. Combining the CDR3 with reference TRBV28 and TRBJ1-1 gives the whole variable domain DVKVTQSSRYLVKRTGEKVFLECVQDMDHENMFWYRQDPGLGLRLIYFSYDVKMKEKGDIPEGYSVSREKKERFSLILESASTNQTSMYLCASSSPIVDTMNTEAFFGQGTRLTVV.

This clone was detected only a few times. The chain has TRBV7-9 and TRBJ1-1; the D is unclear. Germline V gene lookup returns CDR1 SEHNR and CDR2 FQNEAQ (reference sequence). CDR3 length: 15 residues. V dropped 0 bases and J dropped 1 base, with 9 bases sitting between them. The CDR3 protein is CASSLASVANTEAFF. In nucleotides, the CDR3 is TGTGCCAGCAGCTTAGCGAGCGTGGCGAACACTGAAGCTTTCTTT.

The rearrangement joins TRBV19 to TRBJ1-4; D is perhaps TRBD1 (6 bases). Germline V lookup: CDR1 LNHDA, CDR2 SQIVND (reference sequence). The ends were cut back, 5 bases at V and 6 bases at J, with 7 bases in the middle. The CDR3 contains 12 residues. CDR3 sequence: CASSGTYEKLFF. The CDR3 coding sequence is TGTGCCAGTAGTGGGACATATGAAAAACTGTTTTTT.

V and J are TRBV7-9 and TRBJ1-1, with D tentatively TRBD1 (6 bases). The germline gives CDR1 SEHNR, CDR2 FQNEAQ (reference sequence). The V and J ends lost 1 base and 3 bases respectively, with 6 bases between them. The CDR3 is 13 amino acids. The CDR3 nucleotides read TGTGCCAGCAGCTTAGACAGGGACACTGAAGCTTTCTTT. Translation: CASSLDRDTEAFF.

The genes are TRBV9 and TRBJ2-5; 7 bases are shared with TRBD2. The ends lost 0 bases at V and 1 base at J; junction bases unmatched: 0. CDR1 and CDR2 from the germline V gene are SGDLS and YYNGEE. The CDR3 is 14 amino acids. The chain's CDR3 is CASSVAGGQETQYF. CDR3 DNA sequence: TGTGCCAGCAGCGTAGCGGGGGGCCAAGAGACCCAGTACTTC.

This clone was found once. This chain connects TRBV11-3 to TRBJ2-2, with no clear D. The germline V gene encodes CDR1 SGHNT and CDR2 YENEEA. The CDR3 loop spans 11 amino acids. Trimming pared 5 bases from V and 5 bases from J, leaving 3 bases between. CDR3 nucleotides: TGTGCCAGCAGCCGTACCGGGGAGCTGTTTTTT. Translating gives CASSRTGELFF.

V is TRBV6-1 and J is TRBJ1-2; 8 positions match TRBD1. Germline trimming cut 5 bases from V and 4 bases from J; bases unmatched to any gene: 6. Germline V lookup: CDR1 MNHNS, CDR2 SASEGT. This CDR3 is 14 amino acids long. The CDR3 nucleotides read TGTGCCAGCAGTCGACAGGGGAACGCCTATGGCTACACCTTC. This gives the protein CASSRQGNAYGYTF.

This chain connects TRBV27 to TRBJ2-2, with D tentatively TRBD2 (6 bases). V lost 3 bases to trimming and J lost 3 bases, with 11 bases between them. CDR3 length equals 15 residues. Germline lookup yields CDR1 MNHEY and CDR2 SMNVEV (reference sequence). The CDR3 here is CASSFSGLYTGELFF. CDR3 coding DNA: TGTGCCAGCAGTTTTTCCGGACTATACACCGGGGAGCTGTTTTTT.

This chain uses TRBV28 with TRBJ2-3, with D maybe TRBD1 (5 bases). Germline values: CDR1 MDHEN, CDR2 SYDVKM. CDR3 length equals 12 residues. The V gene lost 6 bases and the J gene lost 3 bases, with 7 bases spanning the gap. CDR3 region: CASRAGTDTQYF. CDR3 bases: TGTGCCAGCAGGGCAGGGACAGATACGCAGTATTTT.

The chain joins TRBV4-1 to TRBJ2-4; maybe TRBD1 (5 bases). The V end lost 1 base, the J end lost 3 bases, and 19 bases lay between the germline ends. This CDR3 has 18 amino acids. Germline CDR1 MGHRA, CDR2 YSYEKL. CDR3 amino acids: CASSQVGRQSYSKNIQYF. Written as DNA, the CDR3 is TGCGCCAGCAGCCAAGTCGGTCGACAGAGTTACAGCAAAAACATTCAGTACTTC.

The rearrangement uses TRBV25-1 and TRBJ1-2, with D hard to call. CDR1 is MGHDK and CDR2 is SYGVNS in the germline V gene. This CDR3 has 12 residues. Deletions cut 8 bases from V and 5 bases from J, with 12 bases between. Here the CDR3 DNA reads TGTGCCAGCGGCGGGCTGGAATATGGCTACACCTTC. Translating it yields CASGGLEYGYTF.

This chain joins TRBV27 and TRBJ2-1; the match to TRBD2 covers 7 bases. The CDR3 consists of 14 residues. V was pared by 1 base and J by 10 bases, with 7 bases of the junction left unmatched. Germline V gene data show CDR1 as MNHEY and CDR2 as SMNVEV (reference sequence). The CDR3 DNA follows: TGTGCCAGCAGTTTATTGCGGGAGATTCCCGAGCAGTTCTTC. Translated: CASSLLREIPEQFF.